The next 27 T cell receptor beta chains were all read from a single sample in a study of T cell changes during pregnancy in multiple sclerosis. TCRdb's copy holds only in-frame clones and misses some; the assay was immunoSEQ multiplex PCR. The sample carries approximately 46,000 clones, around 90% recorded once. This sample comprised CD4+ T cells from peripheral blood mononuclear cells, obtained after pregnancy. Every receptor here comes from a female donor with multiple sclerosis, enrolled in a pregnancy study.

CDR3: CAISEPPTGWIHEQYF. DNA for the CDR3: TGTGCCATCAGTGAGCCCCCGACAGGGTGGATCCACGAGCAGTACTTC. The chain uses TRBV10-3 and TRBJ2-7; 7 bases fit TRBD1. CDR3 length: 16 amino acids. The V gene end was trimmed by 2 bases and the J gene end by 5 bases; junction bases not matched to a gene: 12. Germline V lookup: CDR1 ENHRY, CDR2 SYGVKD.

The rearrangement joins TRBV18 to TRBJ1-5, with a tentative D call TRBD1 (6 bases). The CDR3 contains 15 residues. Germline assignment: CDR1 KGHSH and CDR2 LQKENI. The germline V and J ends were trimmed by 2 bases and 1 base, with 9 bases remaining between them. DNA of the CDR3: TGTGCCAGCTCACCATCGGACAGAAGCAATCAGCCCCAGCATTTT. Its translation: CASSPSDRSNQPQHF.

This chain connects TRBV2 to TRBJ2-7, with D perhaps TRBD1 (5 bases). CDR3 length: 14 residues. V gave up 6 bases and J gave up 0 bases, with 12 bases separating them. Germline V lookup: CDR1 SNHLY, CDR2 FYNNEI. This CDR3 is CASRERQLSYEQYF. The CDR3 region has the DNA TGTGCCAGCAGGGAACGACAGCTCTCCTACGAGCAGTACTTC.

As DNA, the CDR3 is TGTGCCAGCACCCGGAGCAATCAGCCCCAGCATTTT. Translated: CASTRSNQPQHF. The rearrangement links TRBV27 to TRBJ1-5, with no clear D. This CDR3 has 12 amino acids. Germline CDR1 reads MNHEY; CDR2 reads SMNVEV (reference sequence). V was shortened by 7 bases and J by 1 base, with 5 bases between the two germline ends.

This chain links TRBV5-1 with TRBJ2-1; a weak D match, TRBD1 (5 bases). Germline CDR1 and CDR2: SGHRS and YFSETQ. The CDR3 runs to 15 residues. V dropped 0 bases and J dropped 8 bases, with 15 bases sitting between them. CDR3 DNA sequence: TGCGCCAGCAGCTTGGGGTTCCAGGGCCGCGATGAGCAGTTCTTC. Its translation: CASSLGFQGRDEQFF.

The sample holds one count of this clone. This chain uses TRBV7-2 with TRBJ2-3, with TRBD2 identical over 12 bases. Germline assignment: CDR1 SGHTA and CDR2 FQGNSA. This CDR3 is 16 amino acids long. The junction had 4 bases not matched to a gene; V was cut back by 4 bases and J by 2 bases. CDR3 sequence: CASSSLAGGATDTQYF. The CDR3 bases are TGTGCCAGCAGCTCACTAGCGGGAGGTGCCACAGATACGCAGTATTTT.

The chain carries TRBV30 and TRBJ1-1; no definite D call. There are 12 residues in the CDR3. Germline V CDR1 and CDR2: GTSNPN, SVGIG (reference sequence). Trimming removed 7 bases from V and 4 bases from J, with 13 bases in between. DNA for the CDR3: TGTGCCTCCCTTGAAGCGGGCACTGAAGCTTTCTTT. Its protein product is CASLEAGTEAFF.

V gene TRBV11-2 combines with J gene TRBJ2-7; a weak D match, TRBD2 (5 bases). Germline CDR1 SGHAT, CDR2 FQNNGV. The CDR3 extends over 13 amino acids. V was cut by 5 bases and J by 3 bases, with 11 bases left in between. The CDR3 DNA sequence: TGTGCCAGCAGCCGGAGCGGAATCTACGAGCAGTACTTC. It yields the protein CASSRSGIYEQYF.

CDR3 residues: CASSQEGTSGSISAYNEQFF. For the CDR3, the DNA is TGCGCCAGCAGCCAAGAGGGGACTAGCGGGAGTATTTCGGCCTACAATGAGCAGTTCTTC. This sequence joins TRBV4-1 and TRBJ2-1; 14 positions match TRBD2. This CDR3 is built from 20 residues. V shed 0 bases and J 2 bases; nucleotides not matched to a gene: 9. CDR1 and CDR2 from the germline V gene are MGHRA and YSYEKL.

This rearrangement joins TRBV7-2 to TRBJ2-1; possibly TRBD1 for D (6 bases). From germline, CDR1 is SGHTA and CDR2 FQGNSA. CDR3 length equals 15 residues. V was pared by 3 bases and J by 5 bases, with 14 bases between. The CDR3 is CASSFPWGLHNEQFF. CDR3 coding DNA: TGTGCCAGCAGCTTTCCCTGGGGGCTCCACAATGAGCAGTTCTTC.

The chain couples TRBV9 to TRBJ2-2, with 10 bases lining up with TRBD1. The J segment lost 3 bases and the V segment lost 1 base, leaving 3 bases of the junction unmatched. Germline CDR1 reads SGDLS; CDR2 reads YYNGEE. The CDR3 has 16 amino acids. In nucleotides, the CDR3 is TGTGCCAGCAGCGTAAGAGGACAGGGGGACACCGGGGAGCTGTTTTTT. Amino acids: CASSVRGQGDTGELFF.

Details on this clone: A junction end diverges from the germline sequence, so it may reflect a read error. This chain connects TRBV5-4 to TRBJ2-7; 10 positions match TRBD2. The CDR3 consists of 15 residues. Germline V gives CDR1 SGHNT, CDR2 YYREEE (reference sequence). The CDR3 protein is CASRSGLAVSSEQYF. CDR3 DNA: TGTGCCAGCAGATCAGGACTAGCGGTCTCCTCCGAGCAGTACTTC.

The genes are TRBV14 and TRBJ2-5; D perhaps matches TRBD2 (7 bases). Germline CDR1 reads SGHDN; CDR2 reads FVKESK. Trimming removed 3 bases from V and 4 bases from J, with 18 bases in between. The CDR3 is made up of 16 amino acids. The CDR3 reads CASSHTRGGLRETQYF. CDR3 nucleotide sequence: TGTGCCAGCAGCCATACAAGGGGGGGCCTTCGAGAGACCCAGTACTTC.

The J gene is TRBJ1-5, the V gene TRBV28; D possibly corresponds to TRBD1 (5 bases). The CDR3 is 16 amino acids. With 3 bases removed from V and 1 base from J, the gap between germline ends came to 13 bases. Looked up from germline, CDR1 is MDHEN and CDR2 is SYDVKM. Here the CDR3 DNA reads TGTGCCAGCAGTTTGATAGGGAGGGGAAGCAATCAGCCCCAGCATTTT. This translates into CASSLIGRGSNQPQHF.

This chain connects TRBV10-3 to TRBJ2-3; TRBD1 agrees at 12 bases. CDR1 ENHRY and CDR2 SYGVKD come from the germline V gene. There are 14 residues in the CDR3. The CDR3 loop is CGTRDRGQADTQYF. The CDR3 nucleotides are TGTGGTACCCGGGACAGGGGGCAGGCAGATACGCAGTATTTT.

This chain joins TRBV19 and TRBJ1-1; 7 bases line up with TRBD1. V was clipped by 4 bases and J by 9 bases; unmatched bases: 5. There are 12 residues in the CDR3. Germline V gene data show CDR1 as LNHDA and CDR2 as SQIVND (reference sequence). The DNA for the CDR3 is TGTGCCAGTAGTACCACGACAGGGAAAGCTTTCTTT. It translates to CASSTTTGKAFF.

The rearrangement links TRBV30 to TRBJ1-2, with 9 bases matching TRBD1. The CDR3 covers 14 residues. V lost 4 bases, J lost 5 bases, and 8 bases stayed unmatched. The germline V gene has CDR1 GTSNPN and CDR2 SVGIG (reference sequence). The CDR3: CAWKPTGGEYGYTF. CDR3 nucleotide sequence: TGTGCCTGGAAACCGACAGGGGGTGAATATGGCTACACCTTC.

The gene calls are TRBV19 and TRBJ2-1; 12 nucleotides agree with TRBD2. CDR3 length: 17 residues. V shed 2 bases, J shed 4 bases, and the junction held 6 bases outside the gene matches. Germline V gives CDR1 LNHDA, CDR2 SQIVND (reference sequence). The CDR3 DNA reads TGTGCCAGTAGTATATCGGCTAGCGGGAGGGGATACAATGAGCAGTTCTTC. Translating it yields CASSISASGRGYNEQFF.

The chain combines TRBV28 with TRBJ1-1, with TRBD1 matching 10 bases. The CDR3 is 13 amino acids. Trimming cost V 6 bases and J 5 bases; bases outside gene matches: 3. Germline assignment: CDR1 MDHEN and CDR2 SYDVKM. The CDR3 is CASRTGGWTEAFF. CDR3 sequence (DNA): TGTGCCAGCAGGACAGGGGGCTGGACTGAAGCTTTCTTT.

The rearrangement joins TRBV19 to TRBJ1-5; D unclear. The CDR3 sequence is 15 residues long. V lost 2 bases to trimming and J lost 1 base, with 9 bases between them. Germline CDR1 and CDR2: LNHDA and SQIVND (reference sequence). CDR3 in DNA: TGTGCCAGTAGTATATCGGGGAAAAGCAATCAGCCCCAGCATTTT. Translation: CASSISGKSNQPQHF.

The DNA for the CDR3 is TGTGCCAGCTCACCACCGCAGGGGGGTAGCACAGATACGCAGTATTTT. Translated, it gives CASSPPQGGSTDTQYF. The chain combines TRBV18 with TRBJ2-3; D perhaps matches TRBD1 (7 bases). This CDR3 has 16 amino acids. Per the germline V gene, CDR1 is KGHSH and CDR2 is LQKENI. Trimming took off 0 bases at V and 0 bases at J, with 10 bases between the two ends.

This chain links TRBV11-2 with TRBJ1-2; 7 positions agree with TRBD1. V gave up 5 bases and J gave up 8 bases; unmatched junction bases: 8. The CDR3 consists of 13 residues. The V gene's germline CDR1 is SGHAT and CDR2 FQNNGV. The CDR3 nucleotides are TGTGCCAGCAGCCCTGACAGGGTCGGAGGCTACACCTTC. This encodes CASSPDRVGGYTF.

The chain is built from TRBV27 and TRBJ2-5, with a tentative D call TRBD1 (6 bases). Germline-derived CDR1 and CDR2 are MNHEY and SMNVEV (reference sequence). Deletions cut 3 bases from V and 7 bases from J, with 12 bases between. The CDR3 length is 13 residues. The CDR3 nucleotides read TGTGCCAGCAGTTTCAGGGGCCCTGGGACCCAGTACTTC. It encodes CASSFRGPGTQYF.

The V and J genes are TRBV19 and TRBJ1-5; D remains ambiguous. This CDR3 is built from 17 residues. V lost 7 bases and J lost 2, with 21 bases in between. Germline CDR1 and CDR2: LNHDA and SQIVND (reference sequence). The CDR3 nucleotides are TGTGCCAGTACCCTAACCCTCGGGAGCGATGGCAATCAGCCCCAGCATTTT. It translates to CASTLTLGSDGNQPQHF.

The chain couples TRBV19 to TRBJ2-3; D possibly corresponds to TRBD1 (6 bases). Germline V gene sequence: CDR1 LNHDA, CDR2 SQIVND (reference sequence). The germline V and J ends were trimmed by 6 bases and 6 bases, with 7 bases remaining between them. The CDR3 runs to 11 residues. The CDR3 sequence: CASRTGDTQYF. CDR3 in DNA: TGTGCCAGTAGAACAGGGGATACGCAGTATTTT.

The chain joins TRBV4-1 to TRBJ1-6; D call uncertain. The germline V gene has CDR1 MGHRA and CDR2 YSYEKL. V was clipped by 3 bases and J by 10 bases, with 28 bases between them. The length of the CDR3 is 19 residues. CDR3 sequence (DNA): TGCGCCAGCAGCCAGGTTAAAGGAAAGGCCGGCGGGTATCACTCACCCCTCCACTTT. It is translated as CASSQVKGKAGGYHSPLHF.

This chain uses TRBV5-1 with TRBJ2-7; TRBD2 matches at 13 bases. CDR3 length: 15 residues. The germline V gene encodes CDR1 SGHRS and CDR2 YFSETQ. V gave up 2 bases and J gave up 5 bases; unmatched junction bases: 4. Here the CDR3 DNA reads TGCGCCAGCAGCTTAGGACTAGCGGGAGCCCACGAGCAGTACTTC. Translation: CASSLGLAGAHEQYF.